This T cell receptor beta chain was recorded in a study of cytomegalovirus exposure and HLA in healthy donors. About the study: From HLA-typed donors, an early data release held around 80 million unique TCRs.

This CDR3 comprises 15 residues. Trimming pared 5 bases from V and 1 base from J, leaving 12 bases between. The germline CDR1 and CDR2 sequences are LNHDA and SQIVND (reference sequence). 13 Jbeta primers and 60 Vbeta primers were used for the PCR. Produced via immunoSEQ multiplex PCR; TCRdb's table is partial and in-frame only. The sample carries 85,000 to 110,000 clones, roughly 77% recorded once. The sample comprised PBMCs. This clonotype originated in a woman aged 18-30 years in good health and CMV-seropositive. The chain is built from TRBV19 and TRBJ1-3, with D perhaps matching TRBD1 (5 bases). For the CDR3, the DNA is TGTGCCAGTAGTGACAGAGCCCCGTCTGGAAACACCATATATTTT. Protein: CASSDRAPSGNTIYF. Variable domain in full (rest from reference TRBV19 and TRBJ1-3): DGGITQSPKYLFRKEGQNVTLSCEQNLNHDAMYWYRQDPGQGLRLIYYSQIVNDFQKGDIAEGYSVSREKKESFPLTVTSAQKNPTAFYLCASSDRAPSGNTIYFGEGSWLTVV.